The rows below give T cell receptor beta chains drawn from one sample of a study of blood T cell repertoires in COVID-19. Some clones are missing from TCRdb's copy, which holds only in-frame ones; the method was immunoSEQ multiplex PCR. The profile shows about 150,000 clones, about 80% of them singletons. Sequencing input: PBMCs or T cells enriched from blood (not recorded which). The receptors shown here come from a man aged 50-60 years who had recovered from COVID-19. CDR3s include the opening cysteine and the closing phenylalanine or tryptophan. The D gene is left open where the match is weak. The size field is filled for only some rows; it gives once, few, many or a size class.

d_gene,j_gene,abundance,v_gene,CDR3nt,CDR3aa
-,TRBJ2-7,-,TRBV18,TGTGCCAGCTCACCGGCAGGGACACTCGAGGGCGAGCAGTACTTC,CASSPAGTLEGEQYF
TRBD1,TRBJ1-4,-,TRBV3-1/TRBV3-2,TGTGCCAGCAGCCCATTGACAGGGGCAGAAAAACTGTTTTTT,CASSPLTGAEKLFF
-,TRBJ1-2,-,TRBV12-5,TGTGCTAGTGGTTTGAACAACGAGGGTGGAGGTCCATACTATGGCTACACCTTC,CASGLNNEGGGPYYGYTF
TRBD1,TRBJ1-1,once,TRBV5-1,TGCGCCAGCAGCCTTCACAGGGGAACTGAAGCTTTCTTT,CASSLHRGTEAFF
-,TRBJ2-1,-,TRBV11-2,TGTGCCAGCAGCTTTGGGGGCTTGAATGAGCAGTTCTTC,CASSFGGLNEQFF
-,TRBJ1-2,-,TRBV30,TGTGCCTGGAGCGGACCAAGGATACAGGGACGCTACGGCTACACCTTC,CAWSGPRIQGRYGYTF
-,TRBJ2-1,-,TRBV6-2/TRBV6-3,TGTGCCAGCAATTACTCGACGGCGCGACGAAGGGGCTACAATGAGCAGTTCTTC,CASNYSTARRRGYNEQFF
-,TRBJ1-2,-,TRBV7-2,TGTGCCAGCAGCTTAGGCCTCACAGGGAGTGGTGGCTACACCTTC,CASSLGLTGSGGYTF
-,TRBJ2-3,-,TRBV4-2,TGTGCCAGCAGCCAAGCGATCAGGGGCCTGATACTCACAGATACGCAGTATTTT,CASSQAIRGLILTDTQYF
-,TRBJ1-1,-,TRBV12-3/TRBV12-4,TGTGCCAGCAGTTTAGCGGGGGGAACTGAAGCTTTCTTT,CASSLAGGTEAFF
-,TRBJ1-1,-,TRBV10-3,TGTGCCATCAGTCCTAGGACACCCAACACTGAAGCTTTCTTT,CAISPRTPNTEAFF
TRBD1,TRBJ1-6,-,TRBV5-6,TGTGCCAGCAGCTTGGGACAGGGGGTAGGATCACCCCTCCACTTT,CASSLGQGVGSPLHF
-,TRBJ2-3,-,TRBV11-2,TGTGCCAGCAGCTTAGTTAGCACCACCACAGATACGCAGTATTTT,CASSLVSTTTDTQYF
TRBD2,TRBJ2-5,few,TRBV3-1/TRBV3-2,TGTGCCAGCAGCCGCAGACTAGCGGGGGGCCGAGAGACCCAGTACTTC,CASSRRLAGGRETQYF
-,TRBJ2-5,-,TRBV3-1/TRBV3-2,TGTGCCAGCAGCCACAACCGGGACACCCAATTGTACTTC,CASSHNRDTQLYF
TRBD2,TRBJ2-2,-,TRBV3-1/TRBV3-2,TGTGCCAGCAGCCACCTAGCGGGGGCCAACACCGGGGAGCTGTTTTTT,CASSHLAGANTGELFF
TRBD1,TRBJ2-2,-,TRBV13,TGTGCCAGCAGCTTAAGAATTACGACAGGGGACACCGGGGAGCTGTTTTTT,CASSLRITTGDTGELFF
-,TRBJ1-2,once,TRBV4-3,TGCGCCAGCAGCCAAGCCAGGGTTACCCAGGCGGATGGCTACACCTTC,CASSQARVTQADGYTF
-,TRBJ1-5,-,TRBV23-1,TGCGCCAGCAGTCAATCCCCCAGGGATCAGCCCCAGCATTTT,CASSQSPRDQPQHF
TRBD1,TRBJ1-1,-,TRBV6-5,TGTGCCAGCAGTTACGACAGGGGGAGGACTGAAGCTTTCTTT,CASSYDRGRTEAFF
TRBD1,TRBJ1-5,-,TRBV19,TGTGCCAGTACAAACCAGGGGGCTGGCAATCAGCCCCAGCATTTT,CASTNQGAGNQPQHF
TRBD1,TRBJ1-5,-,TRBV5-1,TGCGCCAGCAGCACCTCAGGGGGGAGTCAGCCCCAGCATTTT,CASSTSGGSQPQHF
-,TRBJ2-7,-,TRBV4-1,TGCGCCAGCAGCCAAGACTTCTTGGAGCAGTACTTC,CASSQDFLEQYF
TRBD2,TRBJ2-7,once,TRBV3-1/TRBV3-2,TGTGCCAGCAGCCATGGACTAGCATGGAAGGAGCAGTACTTC,CASSHGLAWKEQYF
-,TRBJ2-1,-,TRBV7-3,TGTGCCAGCAGCTTAGTGTCAGGGGTCGGCAATGAGCAGTTCTTC,CASSLVSGVGNEQFF
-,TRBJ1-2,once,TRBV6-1,TGTGCCAGCAGTGAAGTATCACAGTATGGCTACACCTTC,CASSEVSQYGYTF
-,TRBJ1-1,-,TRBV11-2,TGTGCCAGCAGCGTACCCGTGGCGAACACTGAAGCTTTCTTT,CASSVPVANTEAFF
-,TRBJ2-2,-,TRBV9,TGTGCCAGCAGCGTAACGGGACAAAACACCGGGGAGCTGTTTTTT,CASSVTGQNTGELFF
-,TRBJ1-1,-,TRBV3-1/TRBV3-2,TGTGCCAGCAGCCAGGGGACACCGAACACTGAAGCTTTCTTT,CASSQGTPNTEAFF